One and the same sample provided the 3 T cell receptor beta chains below, sequenced in a study of cytomegalovirus exposure and HLA in healthy donors. The PCR used 60 Vbeta and 13 Jbeta primers. Only in-frame clones appear in the TCRdb table, and some are missing; sequencing was by immunoSEQ multiplex PCR. The sample has roughly 120,000 clones. Sequenced material: PBMCs. The receptors derive from a man aged 30-40 years in good health and CMV-seronegative.

V is TRBV5-1 and J is TRBJ2-5; D unclear. Trimming took 2 bases from V and 0 from J, leaving 11 bases between them. CDR1 SGHRS and CDR2 YFSETQ come from the germline V gene. The CDR3 length is 15 residues. CDR3 nucleotide sequence: TGCGCCAGCAGCTTTACAGACCCACACCAAGAGACCCAGTACTTC. Translation gives CASSFTDPHQETQYF.

The chain uses TRBV19 and TRBJ1-1; no definite D call. This CDR3 has 19 amino acids. Germline loops: CDR1 LNHDA, CDR2 SQIVND (reference sequence). V lost 4 bases to trimming and J lost 0 bases, with 24 bases between them. The CDR3 protein is CASSTHYVTELVMNTEAFF. In nucleotides, the CDR3 is TGTGCCAGTAGTACTCATTATGTCACCGAATTAGTCATGAACACTGAAGCTTTCTTT.

CDR3 in amino acids: CASSVGWANTGELFF. The CDR3 coding sequence is TGTGCCAGCAGCGTAGGCTGGGCCAACACCGGGGAGCTGTTTTTT. V is TRBV9 and J is TRBJ2-2, with unresolved D. V was pared by 0 bases and J by 2 bases, with 8 bases between. The CDR3 covers 15 residues. The germline V gene has CDR1 SGDLS and CDR2 YYNGEE.